The T cell receptor beta chain under discussion was sequenced for a study of T cell clonotyping in hematopoietic cell transplantation. Between the trimmed V and J ends, which lost 1 base and 1 base, there was a span of 16 bases. The CDR3 is made up of 17 amino acids. CDR1 and CDR2 (germline): SGHRS, YFSETQ. Sequenced by immunoSEQ multiplex PCR; TCRdb stores in-frame clones only, minus some. The sample records more than 40,000 clones, around 95% being singletons. This TCR came from a man aged 30 to 39 in good health. Some clones in this sample may be carry-over from other donors' samples. This chain connects TRBV5-1 to TRBJ2-3; a possible D gene is TRBD2 (5 bases). Sequenced: peripheral blood mononuclear cells. The CDR3 DNA reads as TGCGCCAGCAGCTTGAATCCATCTACGAGGGGCACAGATACGCAGTATTTT. Protein product: CASSLNPSTRGTDTQYF.